The 4 T cell receptor beta chains listed next were all sequenced from one sample in a study of blood T cell repertoires in COVID-19. Here immunoSEQ multiplex PCR was the method, and the copy in TCRdb shows in-frame clones only, minus some. In the table there are 300,000 to 400,000 clones, 80% to 90% of which are singletons. What was sequenced was peripheral blood. The origin of the receptors is a man aged 25 to 40 with active or convalescent COVID-19.

This clone appeared once. The genes are TRBV30 and TRBJ1-6, with D perhaps matching TRBD1 (5 bases). The CDR3 extends over 13 amino acids. Germline V gives CDR1 GTSNPN, CDR2 SVGIG (reference sequence). V lost 7 bases and J 9 bases, leaving 16 bases between the germline ends. The CDR3 DNA follows: TGTGCCTTCAAGGACAAGAGGAGTTCACCCCTCCACTTT. It codes for CAFKDKRSSPLHF. Variable domain in full (rest from reference TRBV30 and TRBJ1-6): SQTIHQWPATLVQPVGSPLSLECTVEGTSNPNLYWYRQAAGRGLQLLFYSVGIGQISSEVPQNLSASRPQDRQFILSSKKLLLSDSGFYLCAFKDKRSSPLHFGNGTRLTVT.

CDR3 DNA: TGTGCCAGCAGCCACTCGTACGCGGGGGGTAACTACAATGAGCAGTTCTTC. It encodes CASSHSYAGGNYNEQFF. The J gene is TRBJ2-1, the V gene TRBV11-2, with 8 bases lining up with TRBD2. The germline gives CDR1 SGHAT, CDR2 FQNNGV. V lost 5 bases and J lost 3; bases outside the gene matches: 12. The CDR3 runs 17 residues. The full variable domain, its missing parts supplied by reference TRBV11-2 and TRBJ2-1, is EAGVAQSPRYKIIEKRQSVAFWCNPISGHATLYWYQQILGQGPKLLIQFQNNGVVDDSQLPKDRFSAERLKGVDSTLKIQPAKLEDSAVYLCASSHSYAGGNYNEQFFGPGTRLTVL.

Notes on this clone: The junction shows a germline mismatch at one end, possibly a read error. Additional DNA sequences in this sample encode the identical CDR3. This chain links TRBV3-1 (or the pseudogene TRBV3-2) with TRBJ2-7; 7 nucleotides agree with TRBD2. Germline-derived CDR1 and CDR2 are LGHDT and YNNKEL (reference sequence). CDR3 length: 14 residues. This CDR3 is CASSQAGTDYEQYF. For the CDR3, the DNA is TGCGCCAGCAGCCAAGCGGGAACTGACTACGAGCAGTACTTC.

The chain combines TRBV19 with TRBJ2-1, with D tentatively TRBD2 (6 bases). The CDR3 is made up of 13 amino acids. Germline V gene data show CDR1 as LNHDA and CDR2 as SQIVND (reference sequence). The V end lost 2 bases, the J end lost 10 bases, and 12 bases lay between the germline ends. Here the CDR3 reads CASSIRRGGEQFF. Written as DNA, the CDR3 is TGTGCCAGTAGTATAAGGAGGGGTGGCGAGCAGTTCTTC.